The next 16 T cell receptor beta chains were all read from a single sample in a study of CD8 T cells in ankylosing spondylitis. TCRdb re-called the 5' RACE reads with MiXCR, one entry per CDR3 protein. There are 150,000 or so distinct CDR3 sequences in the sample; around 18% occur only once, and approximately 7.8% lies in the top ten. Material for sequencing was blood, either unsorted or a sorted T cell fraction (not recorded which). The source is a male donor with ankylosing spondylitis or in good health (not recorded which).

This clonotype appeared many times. CDR3 nucleotides: TGCGCCAGCAGCCCCAGACTAGCGGGGCAAGAGACCCAGTACTTC. It specifies CASSPRLAGQETQYF. This chain links TRBV5-1 with TRBJ2-5; TRBD2 aligns across 11 bases. The CDR3 covers 15 residues. V lost 4 bases to trimming and J lost 2 bases; unmatched junction nucleotides: 4. Germline assignment: CDR1 SGHRS and CDR2 YFSETQ.

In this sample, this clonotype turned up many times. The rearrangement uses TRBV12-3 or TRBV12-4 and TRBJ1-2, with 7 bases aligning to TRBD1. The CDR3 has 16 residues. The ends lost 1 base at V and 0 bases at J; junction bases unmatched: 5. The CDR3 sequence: CASSLGQGPANYGYTF. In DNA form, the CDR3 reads TGTGCCAGCAGTTTAGGACAGGGACCAGCTAACTATGGCTACACCTTC.

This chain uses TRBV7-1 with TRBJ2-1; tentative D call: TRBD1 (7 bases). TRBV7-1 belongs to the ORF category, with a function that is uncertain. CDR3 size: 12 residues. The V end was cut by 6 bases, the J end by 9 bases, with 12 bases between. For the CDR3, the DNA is TGTGCCAGCAGGTACAGGGGAGGTGAGCAGTTCTTC. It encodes CASRYRGGEQFF.

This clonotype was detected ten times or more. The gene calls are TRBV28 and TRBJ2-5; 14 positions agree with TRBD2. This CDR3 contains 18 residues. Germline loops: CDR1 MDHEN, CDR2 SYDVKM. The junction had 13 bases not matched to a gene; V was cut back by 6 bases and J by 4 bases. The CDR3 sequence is CASSSRGTSGSFIETQYF. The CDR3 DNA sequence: TGTGCCAGCAGCAGCCGAGGGACTAGCGGGAGTTTTATAGAGACCCAGTACTTC.

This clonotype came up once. In DNA, the CDR3 is TGCAGCGTTGTTGACAGGCGTAACACCGGGGAGCTGTTTTTT. Its translation is CSVVDRRNTGELFF. V usage is TRBV29-1 and J usage is TRBJ2-2; TRBD1 might be the D (6 bases). The CDR3 consists of 14 residues. With 4 bases removed from V and 2 bases from J, the gap between germline ends came to 11 bases. The germline V gene encodes CDR1 SQVTM and CDR2 ANQGSEA.

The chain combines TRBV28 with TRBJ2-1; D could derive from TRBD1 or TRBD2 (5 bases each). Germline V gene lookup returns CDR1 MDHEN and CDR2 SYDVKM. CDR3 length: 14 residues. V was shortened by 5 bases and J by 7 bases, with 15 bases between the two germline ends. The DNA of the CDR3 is TGTGCCAGCAGTGGGGGACGGGTGACTAATGAGCAGTTCTTC. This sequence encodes CASSGGRVTNEQFF.

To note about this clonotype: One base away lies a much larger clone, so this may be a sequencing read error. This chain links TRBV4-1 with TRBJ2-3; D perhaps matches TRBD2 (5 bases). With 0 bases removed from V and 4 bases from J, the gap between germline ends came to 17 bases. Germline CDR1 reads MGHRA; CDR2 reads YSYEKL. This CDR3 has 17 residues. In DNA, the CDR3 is TGCGCCAGCAGCCAAGATAAACTAGTCAGTGGCGCAGATACGCAGTATTTT. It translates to CASSQDKLVSGADTQYF.

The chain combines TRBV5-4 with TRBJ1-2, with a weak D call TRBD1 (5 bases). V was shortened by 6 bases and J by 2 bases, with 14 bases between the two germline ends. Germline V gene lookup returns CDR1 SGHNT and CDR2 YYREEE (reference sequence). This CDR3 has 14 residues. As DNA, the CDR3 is TGTGCCAGCACTCGCCGGGGCGGCAACTATGGCTACACCTTC. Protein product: CASTRRGGNYGYTF.

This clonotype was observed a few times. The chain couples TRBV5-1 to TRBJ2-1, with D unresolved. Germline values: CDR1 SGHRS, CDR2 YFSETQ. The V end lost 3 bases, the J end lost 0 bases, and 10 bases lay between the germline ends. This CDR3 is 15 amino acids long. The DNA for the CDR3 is TGCGCCAGCAGCTCGCAACAGCTCTCCTACAATGAGCAGTTCTTC. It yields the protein CASSSQQLSYNEQFF.

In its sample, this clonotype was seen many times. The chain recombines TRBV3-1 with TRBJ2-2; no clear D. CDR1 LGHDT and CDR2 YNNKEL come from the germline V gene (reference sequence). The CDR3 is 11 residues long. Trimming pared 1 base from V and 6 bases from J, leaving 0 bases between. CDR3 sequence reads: CASSQAGELFF. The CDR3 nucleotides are TGTGCCAGCAGCCAAGCCGGGGAGCTGTTTTTT.

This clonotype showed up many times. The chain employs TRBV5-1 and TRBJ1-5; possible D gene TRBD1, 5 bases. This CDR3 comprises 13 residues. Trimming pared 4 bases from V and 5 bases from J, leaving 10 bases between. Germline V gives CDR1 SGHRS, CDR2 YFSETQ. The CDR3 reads CASSLGGDQPQHF. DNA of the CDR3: TGCGCCAGCAGCCTGGGGGGGGATCAGCCCCAGCATTTT.

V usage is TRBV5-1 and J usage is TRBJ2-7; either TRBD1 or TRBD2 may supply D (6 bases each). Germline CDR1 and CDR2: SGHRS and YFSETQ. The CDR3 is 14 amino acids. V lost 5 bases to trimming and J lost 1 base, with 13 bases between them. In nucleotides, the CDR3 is TGCGCCAGCAGACTCCCGGGGGCTTCCTACGAGCAGTACTTC. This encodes CASRLPGASYEQYF.

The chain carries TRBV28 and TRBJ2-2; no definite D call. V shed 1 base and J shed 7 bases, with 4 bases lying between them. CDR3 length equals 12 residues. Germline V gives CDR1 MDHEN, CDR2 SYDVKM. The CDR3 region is CASSLSSGELFF. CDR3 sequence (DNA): TGTGCCAGCAGTTTATCGAGCGGGGAGCTGTTTTTT.

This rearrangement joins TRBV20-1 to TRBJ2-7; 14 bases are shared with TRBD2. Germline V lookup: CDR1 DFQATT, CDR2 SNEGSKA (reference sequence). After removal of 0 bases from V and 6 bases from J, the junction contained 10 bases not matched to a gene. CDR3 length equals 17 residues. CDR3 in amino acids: CSAREEGLAGVWGEQYF. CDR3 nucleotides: TGCAGTGCTAGAGAAGAGGGACTAGCGGGAGTCTGGGGCGAGCAGTACTTC.

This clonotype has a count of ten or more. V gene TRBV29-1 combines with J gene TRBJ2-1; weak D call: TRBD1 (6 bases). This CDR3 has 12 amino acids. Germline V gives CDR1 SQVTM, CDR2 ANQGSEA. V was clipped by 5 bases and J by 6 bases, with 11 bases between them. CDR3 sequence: CSVIQGINEQFF. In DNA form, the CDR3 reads TGCAGCGTTATACAGGGTATCAATGAGCAGTTCTTC.

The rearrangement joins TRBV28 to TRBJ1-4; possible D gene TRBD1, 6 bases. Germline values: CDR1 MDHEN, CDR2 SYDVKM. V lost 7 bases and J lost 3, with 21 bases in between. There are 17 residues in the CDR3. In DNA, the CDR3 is TGTGCCAGCACTGAAATCGGGGGGCGCGTATCTAATGAAAAACTGTTTTTT. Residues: CASTEIGGRVSNEKLFF.